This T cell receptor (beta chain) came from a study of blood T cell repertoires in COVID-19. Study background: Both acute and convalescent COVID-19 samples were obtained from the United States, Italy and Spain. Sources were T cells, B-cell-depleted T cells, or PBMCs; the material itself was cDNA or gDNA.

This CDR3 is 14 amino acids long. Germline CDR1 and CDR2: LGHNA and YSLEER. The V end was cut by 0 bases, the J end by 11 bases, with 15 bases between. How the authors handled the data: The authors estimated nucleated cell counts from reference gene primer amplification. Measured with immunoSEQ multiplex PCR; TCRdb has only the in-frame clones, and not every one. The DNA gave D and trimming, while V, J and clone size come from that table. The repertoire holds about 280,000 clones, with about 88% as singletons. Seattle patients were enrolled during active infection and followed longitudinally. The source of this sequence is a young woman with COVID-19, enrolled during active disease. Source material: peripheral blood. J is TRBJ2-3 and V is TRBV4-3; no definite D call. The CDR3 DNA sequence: TGCGCCAGCAGCCAAGATCTTGCCAGCGCGAGGCAGTATTTT. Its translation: CASSQDLASARQYF.